This TCR beta chain was documented in a study of CD8 T cells in ankylosing spondylitis. TCRdb processed the 5' RACE reads anew with MiXCR; each CDR3 protein has one entry. The table includes more than 300,000 distinct CDR3 sequences, roughly 12% detected once. A remark on this clonotype: Its antigen is currently unknown.

From germline, CDR1 is SGHKS and CDR2 YYEKEE (reference sequence). With 0 bases removed from V and 0 bases from J, the gap between germline ends came to 7 bases. The CDR3 extends over 15 amino acids. General study results and limits: Clones linked with disease were CD8+ and fairly uncommon in the peripheral blood.

The receptor was isolated from a female donor with ankylosing spondylitis or in good health (not recorded which). V usage is TRBV5-5 and J usage is TRBJ1-5, with no clear D. Material: blood, either unsorted or a sorted T cell fraction (not recorded which). The CDR3 bases are TGTGCCAGCAGCTTGGACGTACTTAGCAATCAGCCCCAGCATTTT. Its translation: CASSLDVLSNQPQHF.